The 14 T cell receptor beta chains presented below share a single source sample, sequenced in a study of cytomegalovirus exposure and HLA in healthy donors. TCRdb's table, derived via immunoSEQ multiplex PCR, lists solely in-frame clones and lacks some. The sample has about 110,000 clones, approximately 85% seen once. The specimen was PBMCs. These TCRs come from a woman younger than 35 in good health and CMV-seronegative.

This clone was counted a few times. The genes are TRBV30 and TRBJ1-2, with D perhaps matching TRBD1 (5 bases). CDR1 and CDR2 from the germline V gene are GTSNPN and SVGIG (reference sequence). V gave up 3 bases and J gave up 8 bases, with 7 bases separating them. The length of the CDR3 is 10 residues. DNA for the CDR3: TGTGCCTGGAGAGGGGCCGGCTACACCTTC. Amino acids: CAWRGAGYTF. The full variable domain, in which reference TRBV30 and TRBJ1-2 provide the parts outside the CDR3, is SQTIHQWPATLVQPVGSPLSLECTVEGTSNPNLYWYRQAAGRGLQLLFYSVGIGQISSEVPQNLSASRPQDRQFILSSKKLLLSDSGFYLCAWRGAGYTFGSGTRLTVV.

The rearrangement links TRBV27 to TRBJ2-6; D might be TRBD2 (6 bases). Trimming took off 5 bases at V and 2 bases at J, with 7 bases between the two ends. Germline values: CDR1 MNHEY, CDR2 SMNVEV (reference sequence). The CDR3 runs to 14 residues. The CDR3 loop reads CASSGRTGANVLTF. In nucleotides, the CDR3 is TGTGCCAGCAGTGGGAGGACTGGGGCCAACGTCCTGACTTTC.

The chain uses TRBV27 and TRBJ2-5; perhaps TRBD2 as D (6 bases). The ends were cut back, 1 base at V and 5 bases at J, with 11 bases in the middle. The CDR3 sequence is 14 residues long. The V gene's germline CDR1 is MNHEY and CDR2 SMNVEV (reference sequence). This chain's CDR3 is CASSLFTGAETQYF. DNA for the CDR3: TGTGCCAGCAGTTTATTCACGGGAGCGGAGACCCAGTACTTC.

By its share, this clone is medium-sized. The rearrangement links TRBV25-1 to TRBJ2-7, with unresolved D. Looked up from germline, CDR1 is MGHDK and CDR2 is SYGVNS. V lost 1 base and J 0 bases, leaving 10 bases between the germline ends. The CDR3 is made up of 15 amino acids. This CDR3 reads CASSESTDRSYEQYF. CDR3 DNA: TGTGCCAGCAGTGAATCCACAGACCGCTCCTACGAGCAGTACTTC.

J is TRBJ1-5 and V is TRBV28; D remains unclear. The germline V and J ends were trimmed by 11 bases and 14 bases, with 28 bases remaining between them. From germline, CDR1 is MDHEN and CDR2 SYDVKM. CDR3 size: 14 residues. The CDR3 nucleotides read TGTGCCTCCACCTCCGGGAGCTCCCTAACGCCGGAGCATTTT. This codes for CASTSGSSLTPEHF.

The chain couples TRBV2 to TRBJ1-4, with 10 positions matching TRBD1. In germline, CDR1 is SNHLY, CDR2 FYNNEI. Germline trimming cut 6 bases from V and 6 bases from J; bases unmatched to any gene: 7. This CDR3 region has 15 residues. CDR3 DNA: TGTGCCAGCAGGCCGGGACAGGGGAGGTATGAAAAACTGTTTTTT. This encodes CASRPGQGRYEKLFF.

The gene calls are TRBV7-9 and TRBJ2-7, with D possibly matching TRBD2 (6 bases). The CDR3 length is 14 residues. Germline assignment: CDR1 SEHNR and CDR2 FQNEAQ (reference sequence). Trimming shortened V by 4 bases and J by 5 bases, and 15 bases separated the two germline ends. CDR3 nucleotide sequence: TGTGCCAGCAGCTATGCAGCGGGCGCTGACGAGCAGTACTTC. Its protein product is CASSYAAGADEQYF.

The CDR3: CASSPGTRGHEQFF. The CDR3 DNA follows: TGTGCCAGCTCACCAGGGACTAGAGGGCATGAGCAGTTCTTC. The chain is built from TRBV18 and TRBJ2-1; TRBD2 aligns across 8 bases. Unmatched junction bases numbered 5, after V lost 2 bases and J lost 8 bases. CDR1 is KGHSH, CDR2 LQKENI, per germline. The CDR3 has 14 residues.

The chain couples TRBV19 to TRBJ1-1; perhaps TRBD1 as D (5 bases). CDR3 size: 13 residues. The germline V and J ends were trimmed by 6 bases and 2 bases, with 10 bases remaining between them. CDR1 and CDR2 (germline): LNHDA, SQIVND (reference sequence). The CDR3 bases are TGTGCCAGTAGATGGACAACTAACACTGAAGCTTTCTTT. Protein sequence: CASRWTTNTEAFF.

The CDR3 sequence: CASSRRDSQLWGYTF. CDR3 DNA: TGTGCCAGCAGCCGCCGGGACAGCCAACTCTGGGGCTACACCTTC. The chain has TRBV9 and TRBJ1-2; 7 nucleotides agree with TRBD1. CDR3 length: 15 amino acids. Unmatched junction bases numbered 14, after V lost 4 bases and J lost 8 bases. In germline, CDR1 is SGDLS, CDR2 YYNGEE.

This clone was detected only a few times. V is TRBV6-1 and J is TRBJ1-6, with D tentatively TRBD1 (5 bases). With 1 base removed from V and 7 bases from J, the gap between germline ends came to 11 bases. The CDR3 is 15 residues long. Germline values: CDR1 MNHNS, CDR2 SASEGT. The CDR3 here is CASSEEAGDNSPLHF. CDR3 nucleotides: TGTGCCAGCAGTGAAGAAGCGGGGGACAATTCACCCCTCCACTTT.

The chain combines TRBV5-1 with TRBJ2-5; D might be TRBD1 (6 bases). The germline V gene has CDR1 SGHRS and CDR2 YFSETQ. The V end was cut by 4 bases, the J end by 4 bases, with 14 bases between. The CDR3 is made up of 14 amino acids. The CDR3 bases are TGCGCCAGCAGCCGGCTGGACAGACCAGAGACCCAGTACTTC. Amino acid sequence: CASSRLDRPETQYF.

This chain joins TRBV19 and TRBJ2-5; 7 bases are shared with TRBD1. This CDR3 region has 19 residues. Germline V gives CDR1 LNHDA, CDR2 SQIVND (reference sequence). V was clipped by 1 base and J by 5 bases; unmatched bases: 19. As DNA, the CDR3 is TGTGCCAGTAGTATAGGACGTAAAGGGACCCTGGGGACAGTGGAGACCCAGTACTTC. Amino acids: CASSIGRKGTLGTVETQYF.

In this sample, this clone turned up a few times. CDR3 region: CASVVLRFNEQFF. DNA for the CDR3: TGTGCCAGCGTTGTGTTGCGTTTCAATGAGCAGTTCTTC. The V gene is TRBV2, the J gene TRBJ2-1; D remains ambiguous. V was shortened by 8 bases and J by 6 bases, with 14 bases between the two germline ends. Germline V CDR1 and CDR2: SNHLY, FYNNEI. This CDR3 contains 13 residues.